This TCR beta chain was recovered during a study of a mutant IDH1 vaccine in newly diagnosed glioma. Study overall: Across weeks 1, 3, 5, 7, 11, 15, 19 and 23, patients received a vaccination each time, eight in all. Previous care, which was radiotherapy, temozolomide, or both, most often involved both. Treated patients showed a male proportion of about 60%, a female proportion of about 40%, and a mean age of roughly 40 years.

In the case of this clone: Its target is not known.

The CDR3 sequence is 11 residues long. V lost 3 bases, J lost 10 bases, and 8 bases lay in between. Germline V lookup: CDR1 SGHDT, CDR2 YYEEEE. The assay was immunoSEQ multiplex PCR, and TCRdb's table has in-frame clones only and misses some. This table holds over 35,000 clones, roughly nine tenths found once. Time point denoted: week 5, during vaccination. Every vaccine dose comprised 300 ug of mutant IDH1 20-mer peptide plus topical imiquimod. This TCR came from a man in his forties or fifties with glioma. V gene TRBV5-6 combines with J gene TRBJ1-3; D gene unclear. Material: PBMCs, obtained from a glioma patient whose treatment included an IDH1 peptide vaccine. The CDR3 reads CASSSRRTIYF. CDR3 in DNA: TGTGCCAGCAGCTCGAGAAGGACCATATATTTT. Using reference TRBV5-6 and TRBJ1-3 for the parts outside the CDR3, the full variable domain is DAGVTQSPTHLIKTRGQQVTLRCSPKSGHDTVSWYQQALGQGPQFIFQYYEEEERQRGNFPDRFSGHQFPNYSSELNVNALLLGDSALYLCASSSRRTIYFGEGSWLTVV.